This T cell receptor (beta chain) was captured by sequencing in a study (dated by TCRdb to the mid-2010s). Broadly, across the study: Whether tumor-infiltrating Tregs in breast cancer are recruited from blood Tregs or converted in situ from other CD4+ T cell subsets was tested.

Here is what the overall study found, with its caveats: The validation in the larger cohort was limited to a single TCR beta V-J rearrangement instead of whole repertoires. Tumor-infiltrating Treg TCR alpha and beta sequences overlapped most with tumor naive CD4+ T cells, then with blood naive CD4+ T cells. In terms of TCR gene usage, tumor memory CD4+ T cells clustered together with blood and lymph node memory CD4+ cells, as well as with lymph node naive CD4+ cells.

Cells that were CD4+CD25+CD127-/low were the ones isolated as Tregs. Tregs, naive and memory CD4+ T cells from tumor, blood and ipsilateral draining lymph nodes of a handful of breast cancer patients underwent full-length TCR alpha and beta sequencing. Tumor tissue, along with lymph nodes from ipsilateral axillary dissection, was perfused with PBS, minced, and then digested using collagenase I and hyaluronidase. Sorted cell populations were confirmed by FACS to exceed 90% purity. Full-length TCR variable regions were amplified by 5' RACE PCR with constant-region reverse primers, and semi-nested PCR with Nested Universal Primer A was subsequently performed. The ReliaPrep RNA Cell Miniprep System was used to extract total RNA, which was then reverse transcribed into 5'RACE-ready cDNA with the SMARTer RACE 5'/3' Kit. Multiplex adaptors were used to barcode the full-length TCR alpha and beta libraries, which were then sequenced on an Illumina MiSeq. In the original analysis: Sequencing data were pooled across the five patients for each of nine subset-tissue groups and compared by unsupervised clustering of TCR gene usage. Repertoire similarity was calculated with the Morisita-Horn index, weighting shared sequences by their contribution to each repertoire. TCRdb passed the public sequencing reads through fastp at Q25 and MiXCR, retaining productive beta sequences. Each CDR3 protein gets just one entry, which takes the most common genes and DNA from the rows behind it. TCRdb assigned the V and J calls; the authors' analysis was not used. Counted in this sample were 62,000 or so distinct CDR3 sequences; roughly 25% of them appeared once. Approximately 2.2% of the sample comes from the top ten.

The CDR3 holds 13 amino acids from the cysteine to the phenylalanine. The only DNA kept is the CDR3, 39 bases in frame from the first base. Per the germline V gene (reference sequence), SEHNR is the CDR1 and FQNEAQ is the CDR2. Trimming costs V 2 bases and J 3 bases, and their ends lie 8 bases apart. Concerning this clonotype: This receptor's antigen is unknown. Base qualities are not provided; no much larger clone lies one nucleotide away.

The sequenced sample was tumor-infiltrating Tregs sorted from the breast tumor. The TCR originated in a female donor with breast cancer. This sequence uses TRBV7-9 and TRBJ2-7, with an unclear D gene assignment. Here the CDR3 is given as CASSLSGGYEQYF. The sequence in DNA is TGTGCCAGCAGCTTATCGGGCGGCTACGAGCAGTACTTC.